Following are 10 T cell receptor beta chains from one sample sequenced in a study of a mutant IDH1 vaccine in newly diagnosed glioma. Here immunoSEQ multiplex PCR was the method, and the copy in TCRdb shows in-frame clones only, minus some. Here the sample spans about 66,000 clones, approximately 83% being singletons. Time point meaning: baseline, week 1 (first vaccination visit). Sample treatment: pre-vaccination baseline after standard-of-care therapy. The sample consisted of PBMCs, taken from a glioma patient treated with radiotherapy, temozolomide or both. Receptors originate from a man younger than 45 with glioma.

The J gene is TRBJ2-1, the V gene TRBV6-6, with a weak D call TRBD1 (5 bases). CDR3 length equals 15 residues. CDR1 is MNHNY, CDR2 SVGAGI, per germline (reference sequence). V was shortened by 6 bases and J by 12 bases, with 24 bases between the two germline ends. The CDR3 region is CASRETATVGIGQFF. CDR3 DNA: TGTGCCAGCAGGGAGACAGCCACAGTGGGGATCGGGCAGTTCTTC.

The chain joins TRBV30 to TRBJ2-5; TRBD1 might be the D (5 bases). The germline V gene encodes CDR1 GTSNPN and CDR2 SVGIG (reference sequence). V gave up 2 bases and J gave up 4 bases, with 8 bases separating them. The CDR3 is 12 amino acids. The CDR3 region has the DNA TGTGCCTGGAGTCAGGGCCTAGAGACCCAGTACTTC. Translating it yields CAWSQGLETQYF. Filled out from reference TRBV30 and TRBJ2-5, the complete variable domain reads SQTIHQWPATLVQPVGSPLSLECTVEGTSNPNLYWYRQAAGRGLQLLFYSVGIGQISSEVPQNLSASRPQDRQFILSSKKLLLSDSGFYLCAWSQGLETQYFGPGTRLLVL.

The rearrangement links TRBV5-4 to TRBJ2-5; no definite D call. The tail of the sequence fits TRBJ2-7 better, so the J call may be wrong. Germline CDR1 and CDR2: SGHNT and YYREEE (reference sequence). The CDR3 has 13 amino acids. In DNA, the CDR3 is TGTGCCAGCAGCTTGGGGGTTTCCTACGAGCAGTACTTC. Translating it yields CASSLGVSYEQYF.

This clone has a handful of counts. This rearrangement joins TRBV4-2 to TRBJ2-2, with a possible D match to TRBD1 (6 bases). The CDR3 extends over 18 amino acids. Trimming cost V 0 bases and J 2 bases, with 16 bases left between them. Germline-derived CDR1 and CDR2 are LGHNA and YNFKEQ. CDR3 loop: CASSQDGAWGPNTGELFF. CDR3 nucleotide sequence: TGTGCCAGCAGCCAAGATGGGGCGTGGGGGCCTAACACCGGGGAGCTGTTTTTT.

This chain connects TRBV4-1 to TRBJ1-2, with 12 positions matching TRBD1. Trimming took 1 base from V and 6 from J; bases not matched to a gene: 21. CDR3 length equals 21 residues. Germline lookup yields CDR1 MGHRA and CDR2 YSYEKL. CDR3 sequence reads: CASSQGTFRTGTGGGRDGYTF. For the CDR3, the DNA is TGCGCCAGCAGCCAAGGTACCTTTAGGACCGGGACAGGGGGCGGGAGAGATGGCTACACCTTC.

The genes are TRBV5-5 and TRBJ1-2; weak D call: TRBD1 (5 bases). This CDR3 spans 13 amino acids. Looked up from germline, CDR1 is SGHKS and CDR2 is YYEKEE (reference sequence). Between the trimmed V and J ends, which lost 0 bases and 4 bases, there was a span of 7 bases. As DNA, the CDR3 is TGTGCCAGCAGCTTGGCCGGGACCTATGGCTACACCTTC. This translates into CASSLAGTYGYTF.

The gene calls are TRBV6-6 and TRBJ1-4; 10 bases are shared with TRBD1. Germline trimming cut 6 bases from V and 0 bases from J; bases unmatched to any gene: 4. There are 16 residues in the CDR3. The germline gives CDR1 MNHNY, CDR2 SVGAGI (reference sequence). DNA of the CDR3: TGTGCCAGCAGGGGGACAGGGGAGGCAACTAATGAAAAACTGTTTTTT. It codes for CASRGTGEATNEKLFF.

The genes are TRBV6-1 and TRBJ1-6, with D perhaps TRBD1 (5 bases). V was shortened by 6 bases and J by 8 bases, with 17 bases between the two germline ends. The germline V gene has CDR1 MNHNS and CDR2 SASEGT. The CDR3 has 15 amino acids. The CDR3 sequence: CASRKQGVDYSPLHF. The CDR3, as DNA: TGTGCCAGCAGAAAGCAGGGAGTCGATTATTCACCCCTCCACTTT.

The rearrangement uses TRBV9 and TRBJ1-3; D is ambiguous. The CDR3 is 16 residues long. Between the trimmed V and J ends, which lost 0 bases and 0 bases, there was a span of 10 bases. Germline loops: CDR1 SGDLS, CDR2 YYNGEE. The chain's CDR3 is CASSVGFVNSGNTIYF. The CDR3 bases are TGTGCCAGCAGCGTAGGATTCGTAAACTCTGGAAACACCATATATTTT.

The chain uses TRBV7-6 and TRBJ2-2, with unresolved D. Germline V lookup: CDR1 SGHVS, CDR2 FNYEAQ. The CDR3 is 15 residues long. Trimming shortened V by 5 bases and J by 0 bases, and 10 bases separated the two germline ends. The CDR3 here is CASSRRPANTGELFF. CDR3 sequence (DNA): TGTGCCAGCAGCAGACGGCCTGCGAACACCGGGGAGCTGTTTTTT. Full variable domain (missing parts from reference TRBV7-6 and TRBJ2-2): GAGVSQSPRYKVTKRGQDVALRCDPISGHVSLYWYRQALGQGPEFLTYFNYEAQQDKSGLPNDRFSAERPEGSISTLTIQRTEQRDSAMYRCASSRRPANTGELFFGEGSRLTVL.